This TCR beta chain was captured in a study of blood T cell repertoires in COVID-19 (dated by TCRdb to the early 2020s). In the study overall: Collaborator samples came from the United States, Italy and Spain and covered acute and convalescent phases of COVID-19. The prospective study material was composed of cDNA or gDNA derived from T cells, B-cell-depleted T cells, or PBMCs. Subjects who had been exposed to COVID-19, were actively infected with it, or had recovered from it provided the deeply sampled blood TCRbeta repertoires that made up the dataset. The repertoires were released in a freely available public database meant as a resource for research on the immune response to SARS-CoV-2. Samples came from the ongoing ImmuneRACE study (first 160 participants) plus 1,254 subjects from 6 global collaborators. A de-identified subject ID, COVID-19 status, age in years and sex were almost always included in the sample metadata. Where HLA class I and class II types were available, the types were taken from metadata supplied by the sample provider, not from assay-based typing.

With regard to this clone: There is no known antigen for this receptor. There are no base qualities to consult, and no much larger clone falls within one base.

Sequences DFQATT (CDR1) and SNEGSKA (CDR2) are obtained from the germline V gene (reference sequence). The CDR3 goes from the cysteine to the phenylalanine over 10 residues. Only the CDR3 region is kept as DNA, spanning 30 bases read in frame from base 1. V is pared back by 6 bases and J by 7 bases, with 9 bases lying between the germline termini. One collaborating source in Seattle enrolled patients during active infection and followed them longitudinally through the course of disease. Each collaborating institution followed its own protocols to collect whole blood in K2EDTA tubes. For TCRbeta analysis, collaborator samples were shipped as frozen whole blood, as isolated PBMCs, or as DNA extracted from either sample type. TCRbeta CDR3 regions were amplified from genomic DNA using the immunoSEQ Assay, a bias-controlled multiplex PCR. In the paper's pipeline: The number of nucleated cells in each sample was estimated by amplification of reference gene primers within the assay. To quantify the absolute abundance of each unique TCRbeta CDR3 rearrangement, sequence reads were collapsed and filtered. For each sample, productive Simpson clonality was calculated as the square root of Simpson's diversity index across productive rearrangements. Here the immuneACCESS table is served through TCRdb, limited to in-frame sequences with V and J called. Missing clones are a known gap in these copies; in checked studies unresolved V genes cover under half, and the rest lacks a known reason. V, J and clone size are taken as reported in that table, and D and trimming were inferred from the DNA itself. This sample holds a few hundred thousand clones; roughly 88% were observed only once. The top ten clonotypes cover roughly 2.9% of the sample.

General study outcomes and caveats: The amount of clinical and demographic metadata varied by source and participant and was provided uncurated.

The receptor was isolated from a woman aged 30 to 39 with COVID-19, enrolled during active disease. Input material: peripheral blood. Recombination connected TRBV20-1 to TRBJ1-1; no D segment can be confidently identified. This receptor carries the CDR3 CSALRVEAFF. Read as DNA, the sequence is TGCAGTGCGTTGAGGGTTGAAGCTTTCTTT.